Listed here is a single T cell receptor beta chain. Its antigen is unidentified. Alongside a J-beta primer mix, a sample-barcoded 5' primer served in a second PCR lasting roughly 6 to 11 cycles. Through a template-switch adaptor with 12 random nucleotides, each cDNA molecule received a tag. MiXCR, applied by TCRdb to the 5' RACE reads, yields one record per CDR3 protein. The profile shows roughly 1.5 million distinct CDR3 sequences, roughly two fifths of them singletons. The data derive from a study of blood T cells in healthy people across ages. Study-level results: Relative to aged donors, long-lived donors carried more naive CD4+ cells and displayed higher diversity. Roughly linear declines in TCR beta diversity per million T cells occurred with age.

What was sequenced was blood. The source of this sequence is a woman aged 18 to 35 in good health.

CDR3 in amino acids: CASSSVPGLYEQYF. The CDR3 DNA follows: TGTGCCAGCAGCTCAGTCCCAGGGTTGTACGAGCAGTACTTC. This chain uses TRBV7-2 with TRBJ2-5, with D maybe TRBD1 (5 bases). The assigned J gene may be wrong: the sequence end matches TRBJ2-7 better. This CDR3 has 14 amino acids. Germline lookup yields CDR1 SGHTA and CDR2 FQGNSA.